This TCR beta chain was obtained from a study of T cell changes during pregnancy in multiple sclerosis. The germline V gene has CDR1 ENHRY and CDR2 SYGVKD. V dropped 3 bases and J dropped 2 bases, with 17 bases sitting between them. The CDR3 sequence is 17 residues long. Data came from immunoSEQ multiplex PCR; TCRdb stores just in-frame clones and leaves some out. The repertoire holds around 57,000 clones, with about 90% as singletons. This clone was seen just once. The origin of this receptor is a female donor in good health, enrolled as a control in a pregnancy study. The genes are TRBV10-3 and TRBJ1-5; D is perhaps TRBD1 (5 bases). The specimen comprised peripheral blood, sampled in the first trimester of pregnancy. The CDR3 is CAISDPRGGGRNQPQHF. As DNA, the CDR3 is TGTGCCATCAGTGACCCTCGCGGGGGGGGACGCAATCAGCCCCAGCATTTT.